This TCR beta chain was sequenced during a study of cytomegalovirus exposure and HLA in healthy donors. Study results and caveats: Association of a missense DCLRE1C variant with TCR beta V- and J-gene trimming was reported in a later analysis. The study put 150 or so TCR beta chains on its list as cytomegalovirus-associated. Among TCR sequences, most were rare, though some public TCRs appeared in many donors.

The CDR3 sequence is 15 residues long. Germline assignment: CDR1 SGHRS and CDR2 YFSETQ. All donors participated as healthy donors of bone marrow. With 60 Vbeta and 13 Jbeta primers, the PCR was carried out. Measured with immunoSEQ multiplex PCR; TCRdb has only the in-frame clones, and not every one. The data show over 150,000 clones, 75% to 85% seen once. A note on this clone: Its antigen is as yet unknown. Germline and junction disagree at one end, which may indicate a read error.

Sequencing was done on a sample of PBMCs. The TCR was taken from a boy aged 5-17 years in good health and CMV-seronegative. The chain links TRBV5-1 to TRBJ1-6; the D gene is possibly TRBD1 (5 bases). The chain's CDR3 is CASRTSTGDNSPLHF. CDR3 nucleotide sequence: TGCGCCAGCAGAACGTCCACAGGTGATAACTCACCCCTCCACTTT.